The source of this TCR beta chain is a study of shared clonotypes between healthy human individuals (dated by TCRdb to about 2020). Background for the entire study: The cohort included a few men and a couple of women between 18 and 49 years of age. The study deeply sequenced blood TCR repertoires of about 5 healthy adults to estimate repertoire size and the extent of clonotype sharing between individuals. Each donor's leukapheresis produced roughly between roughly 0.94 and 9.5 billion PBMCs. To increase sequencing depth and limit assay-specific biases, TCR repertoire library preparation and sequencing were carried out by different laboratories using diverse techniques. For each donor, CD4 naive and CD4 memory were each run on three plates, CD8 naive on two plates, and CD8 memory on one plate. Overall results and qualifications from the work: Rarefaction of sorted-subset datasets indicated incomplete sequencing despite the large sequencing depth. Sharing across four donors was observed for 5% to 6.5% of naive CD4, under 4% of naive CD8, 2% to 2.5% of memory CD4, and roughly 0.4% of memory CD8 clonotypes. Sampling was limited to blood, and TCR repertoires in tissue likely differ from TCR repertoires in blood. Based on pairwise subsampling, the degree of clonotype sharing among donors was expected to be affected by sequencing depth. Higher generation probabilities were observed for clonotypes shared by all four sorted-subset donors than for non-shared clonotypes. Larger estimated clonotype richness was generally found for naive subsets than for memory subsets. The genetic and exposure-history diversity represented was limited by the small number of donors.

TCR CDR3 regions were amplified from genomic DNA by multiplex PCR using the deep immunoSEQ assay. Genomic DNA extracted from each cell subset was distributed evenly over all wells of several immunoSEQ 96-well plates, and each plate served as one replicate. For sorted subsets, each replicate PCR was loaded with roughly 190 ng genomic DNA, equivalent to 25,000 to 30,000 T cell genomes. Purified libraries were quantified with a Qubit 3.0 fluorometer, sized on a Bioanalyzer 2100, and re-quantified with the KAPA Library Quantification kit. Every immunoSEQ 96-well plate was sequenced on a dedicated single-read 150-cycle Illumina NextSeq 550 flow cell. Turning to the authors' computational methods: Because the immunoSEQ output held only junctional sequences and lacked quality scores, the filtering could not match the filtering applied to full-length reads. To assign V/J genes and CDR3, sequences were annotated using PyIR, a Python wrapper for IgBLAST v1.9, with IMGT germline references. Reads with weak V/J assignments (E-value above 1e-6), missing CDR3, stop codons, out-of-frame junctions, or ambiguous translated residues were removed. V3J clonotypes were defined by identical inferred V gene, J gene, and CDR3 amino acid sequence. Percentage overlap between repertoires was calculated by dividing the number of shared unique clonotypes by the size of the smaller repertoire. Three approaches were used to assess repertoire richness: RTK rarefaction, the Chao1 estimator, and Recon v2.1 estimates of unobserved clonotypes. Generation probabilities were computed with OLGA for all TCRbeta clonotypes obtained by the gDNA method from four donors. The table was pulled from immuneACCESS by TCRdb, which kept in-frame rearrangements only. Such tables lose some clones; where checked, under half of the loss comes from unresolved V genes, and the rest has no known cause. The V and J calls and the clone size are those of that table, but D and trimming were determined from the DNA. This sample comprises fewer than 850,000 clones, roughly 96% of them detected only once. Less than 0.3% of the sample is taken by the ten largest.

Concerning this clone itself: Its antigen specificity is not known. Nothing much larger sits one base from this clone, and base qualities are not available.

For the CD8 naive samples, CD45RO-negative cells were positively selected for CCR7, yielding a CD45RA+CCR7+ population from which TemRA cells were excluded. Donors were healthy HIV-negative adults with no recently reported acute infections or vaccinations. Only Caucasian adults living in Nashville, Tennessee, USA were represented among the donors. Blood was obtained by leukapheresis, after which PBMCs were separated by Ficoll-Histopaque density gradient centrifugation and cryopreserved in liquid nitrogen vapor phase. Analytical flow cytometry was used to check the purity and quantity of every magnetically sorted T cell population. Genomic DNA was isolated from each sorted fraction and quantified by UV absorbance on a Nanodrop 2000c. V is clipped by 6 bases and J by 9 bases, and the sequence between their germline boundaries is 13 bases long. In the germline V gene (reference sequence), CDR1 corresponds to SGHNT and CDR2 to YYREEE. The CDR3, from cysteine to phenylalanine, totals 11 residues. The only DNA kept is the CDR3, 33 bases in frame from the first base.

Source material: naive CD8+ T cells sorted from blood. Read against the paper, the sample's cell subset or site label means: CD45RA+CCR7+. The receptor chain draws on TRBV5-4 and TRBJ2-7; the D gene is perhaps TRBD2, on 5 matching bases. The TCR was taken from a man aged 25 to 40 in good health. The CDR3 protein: CASTGVDGQYF. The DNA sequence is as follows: TGTGCCAGCACCGGGGTCGATGGGCAGTACTTC.